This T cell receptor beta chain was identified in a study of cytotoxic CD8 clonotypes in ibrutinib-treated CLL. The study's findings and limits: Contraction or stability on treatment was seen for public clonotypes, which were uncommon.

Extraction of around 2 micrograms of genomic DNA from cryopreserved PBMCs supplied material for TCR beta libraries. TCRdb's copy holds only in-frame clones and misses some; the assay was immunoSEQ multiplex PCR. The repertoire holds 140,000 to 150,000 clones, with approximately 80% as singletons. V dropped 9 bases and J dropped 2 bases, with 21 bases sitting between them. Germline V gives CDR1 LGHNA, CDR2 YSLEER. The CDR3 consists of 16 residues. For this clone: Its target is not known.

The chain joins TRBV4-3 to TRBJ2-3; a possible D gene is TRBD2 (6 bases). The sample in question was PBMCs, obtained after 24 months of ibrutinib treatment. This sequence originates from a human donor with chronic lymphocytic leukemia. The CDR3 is CAREGVAAGDTDTQYF. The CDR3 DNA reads TGCGCCAGGGAAGGGGTAGCGGCCGGGGACACAGATACGCAGTATTTT.